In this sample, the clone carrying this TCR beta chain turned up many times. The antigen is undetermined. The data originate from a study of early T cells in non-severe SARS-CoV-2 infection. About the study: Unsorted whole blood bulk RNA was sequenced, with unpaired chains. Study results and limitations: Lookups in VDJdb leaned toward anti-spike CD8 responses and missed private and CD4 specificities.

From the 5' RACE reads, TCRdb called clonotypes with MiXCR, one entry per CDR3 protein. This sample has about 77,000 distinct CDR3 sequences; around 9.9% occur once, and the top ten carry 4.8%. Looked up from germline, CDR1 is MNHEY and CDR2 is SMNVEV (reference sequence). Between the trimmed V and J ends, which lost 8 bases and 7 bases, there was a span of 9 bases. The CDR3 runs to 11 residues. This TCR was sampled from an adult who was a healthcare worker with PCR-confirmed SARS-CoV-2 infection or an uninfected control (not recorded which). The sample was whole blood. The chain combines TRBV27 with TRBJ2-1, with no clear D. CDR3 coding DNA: TGTGCCAGCTGGCAGGCTAATGAGCAGTTCTTC. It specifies CASWQANEQFF.